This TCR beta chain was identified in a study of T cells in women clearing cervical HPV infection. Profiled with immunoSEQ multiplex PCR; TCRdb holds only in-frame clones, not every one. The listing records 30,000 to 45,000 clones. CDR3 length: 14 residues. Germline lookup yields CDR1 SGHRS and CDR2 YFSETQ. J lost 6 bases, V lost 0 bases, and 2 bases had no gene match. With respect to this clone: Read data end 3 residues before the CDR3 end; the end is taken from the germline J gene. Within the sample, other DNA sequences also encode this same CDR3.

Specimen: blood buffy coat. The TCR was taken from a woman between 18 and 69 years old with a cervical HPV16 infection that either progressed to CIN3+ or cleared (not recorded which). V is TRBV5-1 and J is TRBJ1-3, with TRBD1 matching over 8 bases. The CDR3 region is CASSLVTGENTIYF. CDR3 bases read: TGCGCCAGCAGCTTGGTGACAGGGGAAAACACC.